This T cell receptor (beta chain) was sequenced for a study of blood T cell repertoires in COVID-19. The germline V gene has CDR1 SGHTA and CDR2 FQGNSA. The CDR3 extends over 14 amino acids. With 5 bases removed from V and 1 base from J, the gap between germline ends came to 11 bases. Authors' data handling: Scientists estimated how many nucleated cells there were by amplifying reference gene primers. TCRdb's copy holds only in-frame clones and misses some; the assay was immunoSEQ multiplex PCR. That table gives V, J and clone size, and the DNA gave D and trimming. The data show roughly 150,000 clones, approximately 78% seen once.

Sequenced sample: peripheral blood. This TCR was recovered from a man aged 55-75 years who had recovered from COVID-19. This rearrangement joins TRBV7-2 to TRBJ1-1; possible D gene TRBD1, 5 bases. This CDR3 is CASSPWGGNTEAFF. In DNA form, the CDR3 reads TGTGCCAGCAGCCCCTGGGGGGGGAACACTGAAGCTTTCTTT.